Sequencing of this TCR beta chain was carried out in a study of blood T cell repertoires in COVID-19. Study-wide context: Nucleic acid was either cDNA or gDNA, and it came from T cells, B-cell-depleted T cells, or PBMCs.

Original methodology: Amplifying reference gene primers gave estimates of nucleated cell counts. Only in-frame clones appear in the TCRdb table, and some are missing; sequencing was by immunoSEQ multiplex PCR. That table is the source of V, J and clone size, and D and trimming were worked out from the DNA. The data hold approximately 75,000 clones, with more than 80% observed a single time. This CDR3 is 15 amino acids long. Germline values: CDR1 SQVTM, CDR2 ANQGSEA. The V end was cut by 4 bases, the J end by 5 bases, with 20 bases between. The sample was peripheral blood. The chain couples TRBV29-1 to TRBJ1-1, with D perhaps TRBD1 (6 bases). The TCR comes from a human donor in a cohort sampled during active COVID-19. CDR3 coding DNA: TGCAGCGTTGCTACGCCTACAGGGCTGGGAACTGAAGCTTTCTTT. Protein sequence: CSVATPTGLGTEAFF.